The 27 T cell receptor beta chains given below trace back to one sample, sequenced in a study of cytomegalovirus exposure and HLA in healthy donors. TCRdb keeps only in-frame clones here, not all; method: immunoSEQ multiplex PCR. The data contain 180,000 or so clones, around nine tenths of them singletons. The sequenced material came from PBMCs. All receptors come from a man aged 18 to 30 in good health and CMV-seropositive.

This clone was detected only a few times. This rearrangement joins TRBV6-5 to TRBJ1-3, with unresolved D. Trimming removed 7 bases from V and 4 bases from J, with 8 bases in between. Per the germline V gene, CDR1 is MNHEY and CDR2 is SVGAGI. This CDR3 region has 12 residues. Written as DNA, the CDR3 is TGTGCCAGCACGGGGAGCGGAAACACCATATATTTT. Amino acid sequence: CASTGSGNTIYF.

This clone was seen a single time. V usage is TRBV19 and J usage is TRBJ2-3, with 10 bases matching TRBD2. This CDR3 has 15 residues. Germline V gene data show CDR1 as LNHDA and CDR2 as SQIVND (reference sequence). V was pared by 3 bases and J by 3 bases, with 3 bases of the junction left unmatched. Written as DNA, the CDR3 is TGTGCCAGTAGTATTGGAGCGGGGGGGACAGATACGCAGTATTTT. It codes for CASSIGAGGTDTQYF.

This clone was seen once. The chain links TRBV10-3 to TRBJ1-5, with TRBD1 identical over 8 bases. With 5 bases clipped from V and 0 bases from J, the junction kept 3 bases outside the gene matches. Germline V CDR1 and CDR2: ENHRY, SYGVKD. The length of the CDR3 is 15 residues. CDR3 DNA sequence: TGTGCCATCAGTCACGGACAGGGTAGCAATCAGCCCCAGCATTTT. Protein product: CAISHGQGSNQPQHF.

Here the CDR3 DNA reads TGTGCCAGTAGCCACCGAGAGCAAGAGACCCAGTACTTC. This sequence encodes CASSHREQETQYF. The V call is TRBV6-5, the J call TRBJ2-5; D unresolved. Trimming removed 9 bases from V and 2 bases from J, with 13 bases in between. Germline V lookup: CDR1 MNHEY, CDR2 SVGAGI. The CDR3 has 13 residues.

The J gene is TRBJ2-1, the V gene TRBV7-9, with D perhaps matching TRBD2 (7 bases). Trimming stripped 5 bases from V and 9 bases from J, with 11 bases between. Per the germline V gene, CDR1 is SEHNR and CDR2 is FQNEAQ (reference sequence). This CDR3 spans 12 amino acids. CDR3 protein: CASSQRGGEQFF. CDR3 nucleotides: TGTGCCAGCAGCCAAAGGGGGGGTGAGCAGTTCTTC.

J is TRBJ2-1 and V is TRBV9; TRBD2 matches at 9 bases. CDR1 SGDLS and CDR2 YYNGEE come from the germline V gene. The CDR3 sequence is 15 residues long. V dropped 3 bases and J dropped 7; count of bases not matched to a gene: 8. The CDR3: CASSGGLALGNEQFF. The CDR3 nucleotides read TGTGCCAGCAGCGGGGGACTAGCCTTAGGGAATGAGCAGTTCTTC.

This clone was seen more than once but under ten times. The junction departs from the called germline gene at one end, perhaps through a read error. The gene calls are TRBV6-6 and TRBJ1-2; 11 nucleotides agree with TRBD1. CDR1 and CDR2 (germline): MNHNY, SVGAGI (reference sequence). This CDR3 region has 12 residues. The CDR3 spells CASSPGQGDPGW. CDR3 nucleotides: TGTGCCAGCAGTCCGGGACAGGGGGACCCCGGGTGG.

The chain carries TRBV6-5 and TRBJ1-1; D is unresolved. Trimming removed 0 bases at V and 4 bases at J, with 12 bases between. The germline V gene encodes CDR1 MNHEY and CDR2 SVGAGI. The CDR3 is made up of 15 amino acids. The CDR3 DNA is TGTGCCAGCAGTTACTCCTTCTTGGGCAGCACTGAAGCTTTCTTT. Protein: CASSYSFLGSTEAFF.

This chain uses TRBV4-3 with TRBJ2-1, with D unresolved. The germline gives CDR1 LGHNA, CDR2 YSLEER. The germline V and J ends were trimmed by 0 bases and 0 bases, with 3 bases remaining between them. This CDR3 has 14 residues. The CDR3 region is CASSQDNSYNEQFF. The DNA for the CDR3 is TGCGCCAGCAGCCAAGATAACTCCTACAATGAGCAGTTCTTC.

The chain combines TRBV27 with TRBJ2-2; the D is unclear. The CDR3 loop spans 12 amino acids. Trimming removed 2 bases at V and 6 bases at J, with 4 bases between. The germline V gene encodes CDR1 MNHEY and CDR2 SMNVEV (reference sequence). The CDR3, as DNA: TGTGCCAGCAGTTTAACGGCCGGGGAGCTGTTTTTT. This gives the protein CASSLTAGELFF.

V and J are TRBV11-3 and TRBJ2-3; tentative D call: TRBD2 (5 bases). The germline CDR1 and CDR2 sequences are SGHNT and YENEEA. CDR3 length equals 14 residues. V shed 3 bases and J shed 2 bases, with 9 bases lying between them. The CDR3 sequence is CASSFSGNTDTQYF. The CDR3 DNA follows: TGTGCCAGCAGCTTTTCGGGGAACACAGATACGCAGTATTTT.

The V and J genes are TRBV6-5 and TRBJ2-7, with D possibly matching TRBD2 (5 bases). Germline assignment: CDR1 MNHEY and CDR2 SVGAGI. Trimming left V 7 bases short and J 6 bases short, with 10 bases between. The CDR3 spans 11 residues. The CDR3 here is CASKYSGEQYF. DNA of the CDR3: TGTGCCAGCAAGTACAGCGGCGAGCAGTACTTC.

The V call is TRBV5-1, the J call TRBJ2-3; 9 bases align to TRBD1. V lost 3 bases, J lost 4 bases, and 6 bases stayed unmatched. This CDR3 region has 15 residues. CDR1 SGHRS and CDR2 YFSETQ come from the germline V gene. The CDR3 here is CASSSTGGGSDTQYF. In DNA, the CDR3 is TGCGCCAGCAGCTCTACAGGGGGCGGGTCAGATACGCAGTATTTT.

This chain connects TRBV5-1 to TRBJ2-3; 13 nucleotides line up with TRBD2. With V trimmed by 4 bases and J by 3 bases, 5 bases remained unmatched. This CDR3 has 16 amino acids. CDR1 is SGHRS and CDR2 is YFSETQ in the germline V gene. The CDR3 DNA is TGCGCCAGCAGCCAGGGACTAGCGGGGCGTACAGATACGCAGTATTTT. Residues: CASSQGLAGRTDTQYF.

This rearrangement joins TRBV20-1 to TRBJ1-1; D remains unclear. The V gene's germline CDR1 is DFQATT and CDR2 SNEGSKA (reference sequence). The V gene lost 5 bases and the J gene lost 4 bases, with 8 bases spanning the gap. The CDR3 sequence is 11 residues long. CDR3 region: CSALPVTEAFF. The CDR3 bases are TGCAGTGCTCTGCCGGTCACTGAAGCTTTCTTT.

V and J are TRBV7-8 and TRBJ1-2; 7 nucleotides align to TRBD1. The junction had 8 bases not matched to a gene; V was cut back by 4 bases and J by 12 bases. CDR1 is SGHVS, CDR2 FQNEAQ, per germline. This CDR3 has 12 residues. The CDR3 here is CASSYDRVSNTF. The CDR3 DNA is TGTGCCAGCAGCTACGACAGGGTGTCTAACACCTTC.

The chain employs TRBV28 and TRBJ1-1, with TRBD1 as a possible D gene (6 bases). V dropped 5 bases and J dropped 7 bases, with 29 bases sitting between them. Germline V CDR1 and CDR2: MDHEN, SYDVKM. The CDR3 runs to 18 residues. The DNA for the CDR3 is TGTGCCAGCAGTCCCCAACTGAGGAACGTCCTTCGAGGGGGTGAAGCTTTCTTT. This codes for CASSPQLRNVLRGGEAFF.

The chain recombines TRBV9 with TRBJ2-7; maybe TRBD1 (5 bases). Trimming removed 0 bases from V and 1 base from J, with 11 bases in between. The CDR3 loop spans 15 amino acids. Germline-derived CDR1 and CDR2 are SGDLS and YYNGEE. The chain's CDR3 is CASSVGSGHSYEQYF. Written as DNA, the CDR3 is TGTGCCAGCAGCGTAGGATCCGGACATTCCTACGAGCAGTACTTC.

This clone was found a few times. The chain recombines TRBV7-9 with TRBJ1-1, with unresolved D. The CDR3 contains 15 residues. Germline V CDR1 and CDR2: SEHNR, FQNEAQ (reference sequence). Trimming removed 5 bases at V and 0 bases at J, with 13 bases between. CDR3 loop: CASSDPGRVNTEAFF. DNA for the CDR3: TGTGCCAGCAGCGATCCTGGCCGGGTGAACACTGAAGCTTTCTTT.

CDR3 coding DNA: TGCGCCAGCAGCCAAGCCGGGAAGTCTGAAAAACTGTTTTTT. Translated, it gives CASSQAGKSEKLFF. The chain joins TRBV4-3 to TRBJ1-4; D remains ambiguous. CDR1 is LGHNA and CDR2 is YSLEER in the germline V gene. Trimming shortened V by 1 base and J by 7 bases, and 10 bases separated the two germline ends. The CDR3 runs to 14 residues.

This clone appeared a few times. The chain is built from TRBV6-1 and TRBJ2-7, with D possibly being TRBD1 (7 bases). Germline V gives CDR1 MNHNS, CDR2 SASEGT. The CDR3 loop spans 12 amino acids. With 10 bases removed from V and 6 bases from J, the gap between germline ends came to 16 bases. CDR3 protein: CATRPQGGEQYF. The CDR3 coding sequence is TGTGCCACAAGGCCCCAGGGGGGCGAGCAGTACTTC.

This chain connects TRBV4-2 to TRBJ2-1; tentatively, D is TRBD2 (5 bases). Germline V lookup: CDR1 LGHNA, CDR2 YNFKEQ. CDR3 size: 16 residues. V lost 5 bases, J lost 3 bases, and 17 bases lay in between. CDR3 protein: CASSSRRHVLYNEQFF. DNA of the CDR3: TGTGCCAGCAGCTCAAGGAGGCACGTACTCTACAATGAGCAGTTCTTC.

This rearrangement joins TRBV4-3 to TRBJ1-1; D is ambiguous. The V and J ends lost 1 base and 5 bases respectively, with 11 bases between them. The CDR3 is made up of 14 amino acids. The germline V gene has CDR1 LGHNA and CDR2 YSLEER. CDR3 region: CASSQVGEQTEAFF. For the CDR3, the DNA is TGCGCCAGCAGCCAAGTAGGCGAACAGACTGAAGCTTTCTTT.

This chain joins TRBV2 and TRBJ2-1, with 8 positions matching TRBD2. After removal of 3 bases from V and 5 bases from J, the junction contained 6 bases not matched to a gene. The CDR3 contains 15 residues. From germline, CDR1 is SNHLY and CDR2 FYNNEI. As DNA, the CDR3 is TGTGCCAGCAGTGAGAGTACTAGCGGAGACAATGAGCAGTTCTTC. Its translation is CASSESTSGDNEQFF.

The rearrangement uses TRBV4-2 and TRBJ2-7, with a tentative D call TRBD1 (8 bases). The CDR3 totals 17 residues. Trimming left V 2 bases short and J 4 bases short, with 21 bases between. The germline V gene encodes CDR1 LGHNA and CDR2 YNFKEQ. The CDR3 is CASSQTTGGGFFYEQYF. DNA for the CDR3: TGTGCCAGCAGCCAAACAACAGGGGGGGGGTTTTTTTACGAGCAGTACTTC.

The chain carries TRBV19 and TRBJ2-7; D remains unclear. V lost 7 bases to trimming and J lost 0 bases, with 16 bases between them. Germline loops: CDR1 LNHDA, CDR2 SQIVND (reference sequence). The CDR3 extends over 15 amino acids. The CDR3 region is CASTPAGDASYEQYF. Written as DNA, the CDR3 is TGTGCCAGTACCCCCGCCGGAGACGCCTCCTACGAGCAGTACTTC.

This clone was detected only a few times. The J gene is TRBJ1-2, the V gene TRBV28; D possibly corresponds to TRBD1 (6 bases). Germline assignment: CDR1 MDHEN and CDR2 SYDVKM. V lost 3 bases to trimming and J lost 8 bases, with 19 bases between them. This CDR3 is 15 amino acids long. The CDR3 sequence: CASSFRDKGLLGYTF. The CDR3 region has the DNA TGTGCCAGCAGTTTTAGGGACAAGGGGCTGTTGGGCTACACCTTC.